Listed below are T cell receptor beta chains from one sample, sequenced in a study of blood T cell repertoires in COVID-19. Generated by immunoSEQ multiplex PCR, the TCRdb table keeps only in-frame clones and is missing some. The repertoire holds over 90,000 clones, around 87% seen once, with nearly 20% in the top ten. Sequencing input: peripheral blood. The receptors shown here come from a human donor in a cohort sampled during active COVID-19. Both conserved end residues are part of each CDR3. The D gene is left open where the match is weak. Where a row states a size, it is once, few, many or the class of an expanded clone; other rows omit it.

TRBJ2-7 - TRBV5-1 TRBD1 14 TGCGCCAGCAGCTCGGGACAGGGGTCCTACGAGCAGTACTTC CASSSGQGSYEQYF
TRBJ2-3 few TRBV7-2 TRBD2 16 TGTGCCAGCAGCCCCACTTCTAGCGGACTCACAGATACGCAGTATTTT CASSPTSSGLTDTQYF
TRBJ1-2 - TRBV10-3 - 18 TGTGCCATCAGTGAGTCGGGCCAGGGGTTTGACCTAAGCTATGGCTACACCTTC CAISESGQGFDLSYGYTF
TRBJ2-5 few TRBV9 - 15 TGTGCCAGCAGCGTAGGGACTACCCAACAAGAGACCCAGTACTTC CASSVGTTQQETQYF
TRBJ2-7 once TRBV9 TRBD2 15 TGTGCCAGCAGCGGAGCGGGAGGGACCTCGAACGAGCAGTACTTC CASSGAGGTSNEQYF
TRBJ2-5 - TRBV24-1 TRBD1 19 TGTGCCACCTCACAGGGGCCGGTCGTACTTAGGGGCTTCCAAGAGACCCAGTACTTC CATSQGPVVLRGFQETQYF
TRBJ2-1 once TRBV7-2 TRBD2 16 TGTGCCAGCAGCTTAGGTTCGGGACTAGCAGTCAATGAGCAGTTCTTC CASSLGSGLAVNEQFF
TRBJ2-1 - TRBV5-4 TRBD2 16 TGTGCCAGCAGCTACTCCGGACTAGTAAGAGGCAATGAGCAGTTCTTC CASSYSGLVRGNEQFF
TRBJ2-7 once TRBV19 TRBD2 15 TGTGCCAGTAGGATTAGCGGGAGGAGCTCCTACGAGCAGTACTTC CASRISGRSSYEQYF
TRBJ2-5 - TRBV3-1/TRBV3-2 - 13 TGTGCCAGCAGCCTCCGGTGGCAAGAGACCCAGTACTTC CASSLRWQETQYF
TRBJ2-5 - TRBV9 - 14 TGTGCCAGCAGCGTAGGAGGGAGCGGAGAGACCCAGTACTTC CASSVGGSGETQYF
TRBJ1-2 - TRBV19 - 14 TGTGCCAGAGTGATTACAGGGCTAGCTTATGGCTACACCTTC CARVITGLAYGYTF
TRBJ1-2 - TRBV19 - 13 TGTGCCAGCTCCCCCGCGGTTAACTATGGCTACACCTTC CASSPAVNYGYTF
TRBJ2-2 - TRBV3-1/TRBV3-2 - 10 TGTGCCGTCGGTAACCGGGAGCTGTTTTTT CAVGNRELFF
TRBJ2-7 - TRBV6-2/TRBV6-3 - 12 TGTGCCAGCAGTTACTCCCAGGGAGGGCAGTACTTC CASSYSQGGQYF
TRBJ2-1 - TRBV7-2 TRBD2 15 TGTGCCAGCATCACATCTAGCGGGGATTACAATGAGCAGTTCTTC CASITSSGDYNEQFF
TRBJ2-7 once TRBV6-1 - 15 TGTGCCAGCAGTGAATCCATGAGGGATTCCTACGAGCAGTACTTC CASSESMRDSYEQYF
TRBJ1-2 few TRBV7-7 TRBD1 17 TGTGCTAGCAGCCAATGCTTACAGGGGGCGCGGGTAAATGGCTACACCTTC CASSQCLQGARVNGYTF
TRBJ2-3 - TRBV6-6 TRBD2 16 TGTGCCAGCAGTTACTCCCCGGGACTAGCGGGAGATACGCAGTATTTT CASSYSPGLAGDTQYF
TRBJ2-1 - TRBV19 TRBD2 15 TGTGCCAGTACACCTCGGACTAGCAGGGGCAATGAGCAGTTCTTC CASTPRTSRGNEQFF
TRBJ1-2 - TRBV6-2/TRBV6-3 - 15 TGTGCCAGCAGTTATCAGGCCTGGCAAGCCTATGGCTACACCTTC CASSYQAWQAYGYTF
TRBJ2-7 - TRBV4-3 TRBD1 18 TGCGCCAGCAGCCAACGAAAGGGACCGGGACAGGGGACCTACGAGCAGTACTTC CASSQRKGPGQGTYEQYF
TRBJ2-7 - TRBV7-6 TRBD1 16 TGTGCCAGCAGTCAAAATGGCGGGACAGGGGGTCACGAGCAGTACTTC CASSQNGGTGGHEQYF
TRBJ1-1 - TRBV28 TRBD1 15 TGTGCCAGCAGTTATAGACAGGGCTTGAACACTGAAGCTTTCTTT CASSYRQGLNTEAFF
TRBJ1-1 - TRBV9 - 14 TGTGCCAGCAGCCCCTTCAGCGGAGACACTGAAGCTTTCTTT CASSPFSGDTEAFF
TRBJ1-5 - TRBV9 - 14 TGTGCCAGCAGCGCGGAGGGGAGCAATCAGCCCCAGCATTTT CASSAEGSNQPQHF
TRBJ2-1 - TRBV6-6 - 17 TGTGCCAGCAGTCGGGGGATGGGCGGGGGCCTTTACAATGAGCAGTTCTTC CASSRGMGGGLYNEQFF
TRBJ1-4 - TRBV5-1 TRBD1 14 TGCGCCAGCAGCAATCCAGGGGGCCCTGAAAAACTGTTTTTT CASSNPGGPEKLFF
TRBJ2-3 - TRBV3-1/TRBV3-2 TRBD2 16 TGTGCCAGCAGCCCCCTAGCGGGAGGGCCGTTAGATACGCAGTATTTT CASSPLAGGPLDTQYF
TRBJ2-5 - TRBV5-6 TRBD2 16 TGTGCCAGCAGCTTGGAGCCAGCGGGAGGGGCAGAGACCCAGTACTTC CASSLEPAGGAETQYF
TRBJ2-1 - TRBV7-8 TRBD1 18 TGTGCCAGCAGCCCCCAGGGCCAGACAGGGGTTTTCTACAATGAGCAGTTCTTC CASSPQGQTGVFYNEQFF
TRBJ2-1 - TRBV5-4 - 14 TGTGCCAGCAGCTTGGTCACAGGGTACAATGAGCAGTTCTTC CASSLVTGYNEQFF
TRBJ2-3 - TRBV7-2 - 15 TGTGCCAGCAGCATCCAGTCCAGGGAAACAGATACGCAGTATTTT CASSIQSRETDTQYF
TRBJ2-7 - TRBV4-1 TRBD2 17 TGCGCCAGCAGCCTAAGCCCAGCGGGGCTTGGCTCCTACGAGCAGTACTTC CASSLSPAGLGSYEQYF
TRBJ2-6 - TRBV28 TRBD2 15 TGTGCCAGCAGCGGGACTACCTCTGGGGCCAACGTCCTGACTTTC CASSGTTSGANVLTF
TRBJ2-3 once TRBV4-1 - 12 TGCGCCAGCAGCCTTAGTGATGATACGCAGTATTTT CASSLSDDTQYF
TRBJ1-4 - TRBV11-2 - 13 TGTGCCAGCAGCTTCACAGGGCAGGAAAAACTGTTTTTT CASSFTGQEKLFF
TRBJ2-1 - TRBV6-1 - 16 TGTGCCAGCAGTGAGTGGCTGGGGGGAGCCAACAATGAGCAGTTCTTC CASSEWLGGANNEQFF
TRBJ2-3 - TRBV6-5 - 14 TGTGCCAGCAGTACCCTCGGGATCACAGATACGCAGTATTTT CASSTLGITDTQYF
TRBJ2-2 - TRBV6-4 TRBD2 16 TGTGCCAGCAGTAAACTAGCGGGAAGGAGCACCGGGGAGCTGTTTTTT CASSKLAGRSTGELFF
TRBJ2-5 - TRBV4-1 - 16 TGCGCCAGCAGCCAAGATACCCGAGGAGGGTCAGAGACCCAGTACTTC CASSQDTRGGSETQYF
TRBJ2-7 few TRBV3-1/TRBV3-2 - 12 TGTGCCAGCAGCCACGGGGGGCGCGAGCAGTACTTC CASSHGGREQYF
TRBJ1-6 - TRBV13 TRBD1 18 TGTGCCAGCAGCACCGGGACAGGGTCGTTCACTGGAGGGTCACCCCTCCACTTT CASSTGTGSFTGGSPLHF
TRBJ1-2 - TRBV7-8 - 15 TGTGCCAGCAGCTTAGTAACGCCGGCTAACTATGGCTACACCTTC CASSLVTPANYGYTF
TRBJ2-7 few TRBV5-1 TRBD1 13 TGCGCCAGCAGCTACGGGACAGCCTACGAGCAGTACTTC CASSYGTAYEQYF
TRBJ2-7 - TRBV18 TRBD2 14 TGTGCCAGCTCACTTGGACTAGCGGGAGACGAGCAGTACTTC CASSLGLAGDEQYF
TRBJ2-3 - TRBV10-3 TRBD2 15 TGTGCCATCAGTGAGTCAGCGGGAAGCACAGATACGCAGTATTTT CAISESAGSTDTQYF
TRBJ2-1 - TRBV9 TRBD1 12 TGTGCCAGCGGACAGGGGGGAAATGAGCAGTTCTTC CASGQGGNEQFF
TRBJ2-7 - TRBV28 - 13 TGTGCCAGCAGTTCCGGGAGCTCCTACGAGCAGTACTTC CASSSGSSYEQYF
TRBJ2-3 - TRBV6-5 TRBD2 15 TGTGCCAGCAGAGCTAGCGGGAAAAGCACAGATACGCAGTATTTT CASRASGKSTDTQYF
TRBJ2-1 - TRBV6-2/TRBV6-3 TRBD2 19 TGTGCCAGCAGTTACGTGGGTAGCGGGAGGGCCGATGGGGGGCATGAGCAGTTCTTC CASSYVGSGRADGGHEQFF
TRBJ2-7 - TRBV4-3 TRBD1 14 TGCGCCAGCAGCCCGGACAGGTCCTCCTACGAGCAGTACTTC CASSPDRSSYEQYF
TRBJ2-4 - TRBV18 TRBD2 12 TGTGCCAGCTCTGGACTAGCGGGGGTTCAGTACTTC CASSGLAGVQYF
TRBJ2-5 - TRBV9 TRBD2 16 TGTGCCAGCAGCAATACACTAGCGGGAGGTCAAGAGACCCAGTACTTC CASSNTLAGGQETQYF
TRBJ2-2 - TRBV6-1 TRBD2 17 TGTGCCAGCAGTGGGACTAGCGGGAGAAGGGACACCGGGGAGCTGTTTTTT CASSGTSGRRDTGELFF
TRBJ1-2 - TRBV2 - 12 TGTGCCAGCAGTGTCCAGGGCTACGGCTACACCTTC CASSVQGYGYTF
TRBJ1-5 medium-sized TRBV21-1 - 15 TGTGCCAGCAGCAAACAGGGCAGGGACAATCAGCCCCAGCATTTT CASSKQGRDNQPQHF
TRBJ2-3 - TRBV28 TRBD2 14 TGTGCCAGCCGACTAGCGGGGTTCACAGATACGCAGTATTTT CASRLAGFTDTQYF
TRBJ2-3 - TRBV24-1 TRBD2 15 TGTGCCACCAGTGATGCCGGGAGGGCCACAGATACGCAGTATTTT CATSDAGRATDTQYF
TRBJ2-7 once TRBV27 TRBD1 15 TGTGCCAGCAGTGAGTACGGGACAGGGAGTAACGAGCAGTACTTC CASSEYGTGSNEQYF